This T cell receptor beta chain was found in a study of early T cells in non-severe SARS-CoV-2 infection. Many counts were recorded for this clonotype. The CDR3 extends over 17 amino acids. CDR1 and CDR2 (germline): SGDLS, YYNGEE. V was pared by 0 bases and J by 4 bases, with 17 bases between. One entry per CDR3 protein, called by TCRdb with MiXCR from the 5' RACE reads. The sample includes tens of thousands of distinct CDR3 sequences, 2.5% to 3.5% seen only once; the top ten take 0.72%. Sequencing used whole blood. This TCR came from an adult who was a healthcare worker with PCR-confirmed SARS-CoV-2 infection or an uninfected control (not recorded which). This rearrangement joins TRBV9 to TRBJ1-3; D not resolved. This chain's CDR3 is CASSVETLRRSGNTIYF. Written as DNA, the CDR3 is TGTGCCAGCAGCGTAGAGACATTACGAAGGTCAGGAAACACCATATATTTT.